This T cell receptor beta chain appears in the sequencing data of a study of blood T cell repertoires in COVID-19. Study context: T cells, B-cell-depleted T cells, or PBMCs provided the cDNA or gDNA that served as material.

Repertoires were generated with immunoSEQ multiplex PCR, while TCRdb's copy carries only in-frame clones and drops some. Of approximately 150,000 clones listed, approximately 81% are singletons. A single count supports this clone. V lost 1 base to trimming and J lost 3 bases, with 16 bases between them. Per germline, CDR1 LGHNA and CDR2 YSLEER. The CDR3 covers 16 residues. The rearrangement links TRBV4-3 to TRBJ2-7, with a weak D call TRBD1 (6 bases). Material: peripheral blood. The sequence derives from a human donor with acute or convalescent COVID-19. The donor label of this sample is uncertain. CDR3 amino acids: CASSQALSGEFYEQYF. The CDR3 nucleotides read TGCGCCAGCAGCCAAGCTTTGTCAGGGGAGTTCTACGAGCAGTACTTC.